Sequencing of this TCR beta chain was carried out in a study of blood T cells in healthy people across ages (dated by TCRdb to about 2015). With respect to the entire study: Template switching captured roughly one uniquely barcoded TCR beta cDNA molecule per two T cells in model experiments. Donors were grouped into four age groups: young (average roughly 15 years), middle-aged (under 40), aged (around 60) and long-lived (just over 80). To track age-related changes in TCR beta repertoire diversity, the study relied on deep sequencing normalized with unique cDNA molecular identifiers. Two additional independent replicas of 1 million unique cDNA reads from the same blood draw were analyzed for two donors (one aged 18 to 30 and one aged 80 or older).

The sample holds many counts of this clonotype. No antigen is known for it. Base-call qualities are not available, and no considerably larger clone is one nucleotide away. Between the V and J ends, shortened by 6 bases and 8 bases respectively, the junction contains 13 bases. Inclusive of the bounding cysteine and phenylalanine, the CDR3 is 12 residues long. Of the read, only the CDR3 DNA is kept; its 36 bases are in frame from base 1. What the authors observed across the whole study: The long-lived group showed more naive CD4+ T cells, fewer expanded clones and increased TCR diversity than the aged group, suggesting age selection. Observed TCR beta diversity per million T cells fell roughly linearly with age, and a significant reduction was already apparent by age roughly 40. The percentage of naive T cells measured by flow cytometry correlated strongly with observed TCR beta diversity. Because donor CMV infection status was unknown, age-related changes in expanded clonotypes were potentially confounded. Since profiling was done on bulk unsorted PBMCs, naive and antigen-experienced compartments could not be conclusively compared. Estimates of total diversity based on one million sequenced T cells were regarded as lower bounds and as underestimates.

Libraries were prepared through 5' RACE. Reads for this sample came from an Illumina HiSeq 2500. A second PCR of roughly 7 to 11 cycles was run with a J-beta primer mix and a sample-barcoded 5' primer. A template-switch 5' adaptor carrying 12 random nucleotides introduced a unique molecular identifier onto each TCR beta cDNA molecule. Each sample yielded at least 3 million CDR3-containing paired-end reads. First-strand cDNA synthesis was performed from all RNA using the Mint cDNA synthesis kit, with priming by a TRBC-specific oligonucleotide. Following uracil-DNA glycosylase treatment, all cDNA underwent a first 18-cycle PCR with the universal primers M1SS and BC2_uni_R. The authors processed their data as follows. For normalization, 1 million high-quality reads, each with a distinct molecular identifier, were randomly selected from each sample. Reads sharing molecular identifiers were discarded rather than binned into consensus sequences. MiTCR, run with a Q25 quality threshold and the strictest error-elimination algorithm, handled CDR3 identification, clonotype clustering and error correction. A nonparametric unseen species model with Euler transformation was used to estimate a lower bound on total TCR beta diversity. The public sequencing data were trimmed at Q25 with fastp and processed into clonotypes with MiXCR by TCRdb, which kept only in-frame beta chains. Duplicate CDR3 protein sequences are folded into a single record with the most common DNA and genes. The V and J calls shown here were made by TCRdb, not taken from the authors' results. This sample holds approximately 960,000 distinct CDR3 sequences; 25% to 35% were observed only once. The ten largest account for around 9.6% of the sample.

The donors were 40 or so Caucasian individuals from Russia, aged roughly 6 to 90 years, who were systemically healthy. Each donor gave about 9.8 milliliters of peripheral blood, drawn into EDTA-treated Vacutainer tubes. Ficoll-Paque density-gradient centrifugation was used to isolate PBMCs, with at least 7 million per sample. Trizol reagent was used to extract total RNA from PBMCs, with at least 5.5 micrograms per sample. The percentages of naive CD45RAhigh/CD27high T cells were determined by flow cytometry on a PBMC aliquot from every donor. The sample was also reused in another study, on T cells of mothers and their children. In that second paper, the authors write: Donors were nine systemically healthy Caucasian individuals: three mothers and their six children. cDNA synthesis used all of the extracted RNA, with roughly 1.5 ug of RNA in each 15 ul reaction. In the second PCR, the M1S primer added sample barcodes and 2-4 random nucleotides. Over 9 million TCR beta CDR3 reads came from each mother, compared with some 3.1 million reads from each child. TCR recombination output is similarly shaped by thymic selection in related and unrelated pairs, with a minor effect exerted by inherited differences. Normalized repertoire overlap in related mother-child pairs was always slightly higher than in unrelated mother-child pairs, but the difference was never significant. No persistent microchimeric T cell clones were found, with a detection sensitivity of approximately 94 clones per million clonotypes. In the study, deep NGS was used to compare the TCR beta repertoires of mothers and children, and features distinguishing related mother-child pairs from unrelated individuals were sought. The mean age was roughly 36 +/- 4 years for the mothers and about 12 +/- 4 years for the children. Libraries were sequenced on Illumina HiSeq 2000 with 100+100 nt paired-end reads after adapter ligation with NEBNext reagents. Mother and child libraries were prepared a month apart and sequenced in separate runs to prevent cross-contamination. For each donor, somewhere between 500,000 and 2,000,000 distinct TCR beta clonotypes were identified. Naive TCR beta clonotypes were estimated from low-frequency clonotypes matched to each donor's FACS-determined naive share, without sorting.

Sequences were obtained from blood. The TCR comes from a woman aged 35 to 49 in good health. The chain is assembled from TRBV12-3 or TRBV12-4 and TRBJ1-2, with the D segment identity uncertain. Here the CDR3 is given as CASRRDGRGYTF. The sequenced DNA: TGTGCCAGCAGGAGAGACGGTCGGGGCTACACCTTC.